The present T cell receptor beta chain was sequenced within a study of T cells in Graves' hyperthyroidism and ophthalmopathy. This clonotype showed up just a few times. The CDR3 has 18 residues. V was shortened by 0 bases and J by 0 bases, with 17 bases between the two germline ends. Germline CDR1 SGHRS, CDR2 YFSETQ. RNA transcripts gave rise to amplified TCR beta CDR3 regions. Initially, a first-round RT-PCR of the TCR CDR3 employed the HTBI primer set. TCRdb itself ran the multiplex PCR reads through MiXCR, one entry per CDR3 protein. The sample yields hundreds of thousands of distinct CDR3 sequences, about 25% seen once.

The clonotype was recovered from a man aged 45 to 65 with Graves' hyperthyroidism. The chain recombines TRBV5-1 with TRBJ2-3; a weak D match, TRBD1 (5 bases). Sequencing used blood. In DNA form, the CDR3 reads TGCGCCAGCAGCTTGGTGGGGCAGCGTGGGGCTAGCACAGATACGCAGTATTTT. It is translated as CASSLVGQRGASTDTQYF. The full variable domain, in which reference TRBV5-1 and TRBJ2-3 provide the parts outside the CDR3, is KAGVTQTPRYLIKTRGQQVTLSCSPISGHRSVSWYQQTPGQGLQFLFEYFSETQRNKGNFPGRFSGRQFSNSRSEMNVSTLELGDSALYLCASSLVGQRGASTDTQYFGPGTRLTVL.